The rows below give T cell receptor beta chains drawn from one sample of a study of T cell repertoires in cytomegalovirus infection. TCRdb itself ran the reads through MiXCR, one entry per CDR3 protein. The table includes 230,000 or so distinct CDR3 sequences, approximately 38% detected once. Antigens of these TCRs are unknown. Sequenced here: CD8+ T cells from cultured PBMCs, sampled from culture after CMV antigen stimulation. Receptors were obtained from a human donor in good health (CMV status not recorded). Some clones in this sample may be carry-over from other donors' samples. Both conserved end residues are part of each CDR3. The D gene is left open where the match is weak. Not all rows give a size; the values are once, few, many and, for expanded clones, a class.

length,size,V,D,J,CDR3,DNA
11,NA,TRBV20-1,NA,TRBJ1-5,CSARGGQPQHF,TGCAGTGCTAGGGGGGGTCAGCCCCAGCATTTT
12,NA,TRBV2,NA,TRBJ2-2,CASRGRTGELFF,TGTGCCAGCAGGGGACGGACCGGGGAGCTGTTTTTT
14,NA,TRBV27,NA,TRBJ2-5,CASSLQGRGETQYF,TGTGCCAGCAGTCTACAGGGGCGGGGAGAGACCCAGTACTTC
16,NA,TRBV19,TRBD1,TRBJ2-2,CASSRDRTRDTGELFF,TGTGCCAGTAGTAGGGACAGGACGAGGGACACCGGGGAGCTGTTTTTT
18,few,TRBV6-6,NA,TRBJ2-5,CASSYSLPIDGFQETQYF,TGTGCCAGCAGTTACTCCCTTCCCATAGACGGATTTCAAGAGACCCAGTACTTC
16,many,TRBV7-8,NA,TRBJ2-3,CASSLAGGSYTDTQYF,TGTGCCAGCAGCTTAGCGGGCGGTTCCTACACAGATACGCAGTATTTT
14,NA,TRBV7-6,NA,TRBJ1-2,CASSPGSSLYGYTF,TGTGCCAGCAGCCCGGGGAGCAGCCTGTATGGCTACACCTTC
13,NA,TRBV7-9,NA,TRBJ2-1,CASSPPVANEQFF,TGTGCCAGCAGCCCGCCGGTCGCGAATGAGCAGTTCTTC
17,NA,TRBV9,TRBD2,TRBJ2-5,CASSPWTSGGYQETQYF,TGTGCCAGCAGCCCCTGGACTAGCGGGGGGTACCAAGAGACCCAGTACTTC
14,NA,TRBV29-1,TRBD2,TRBJ2-7,CSVIDSSGRYEQYF,TGCAGCGTTATCGACTCTAGCGGGAGGTACGAGCAGTACTTC
14,NA,TRBV27,TRBD1,TRBJ2-1,CASSQPGQRNEQFF,TGTGCCAGCAGTCAACCGGGACAGCGCAATGAGCAGTTCTTC
16,once,TRBV15,TRBD1,TRBJ2-6,CATRTGGLSGANVLTF,TGTGCCACCAGGACAGGGGGCCTTTCTGGGGCCAACGTCCTGACTTTC
14,once,TRBV27,NA,TRBJ1-5,CASSLGGEGQPQHF,TGTGCCAGCAGTTTGGGGGGCGAGGGTCAGCCCCAGCATTTT
14,few,TRBV6-5,NA,TRBJ2-1,CASSYGGQFNEQFF,TGTGCCAGCAGTTACGGGGGGCAGTTTAATGAGCAGTTCTTC
14,NA,TRBV27,NA,TRBJ1-2,CASSPDRLNYGYTF,TGTGCCAGCAGCCCCGACAGGTTAAACTATGGCTACACCTTC
17,few,TRBV27,NA,TRBJ1-6,CASSLGAMSSYNSPLHF,TGTGCCAGCAGTTTGGGAGCTATGAGCTCCTATAATTCACCCCTCCACTTT
14,few,TRBV11-2,TRBD1,TRBJ2-7,CASSLVGQGYEQYF,TGTGCCAGCAGCTTAGTGGGACAGGGATACGAGCAGTACTTC
16,once,TRBV5-4,NA,TRBJ1-6,CASSFRGGRNNSPLHF,TGTGCCAGCAGCTTTCGGGGGGGACGGAATAATTCACCCCTCCACTTT
18,many,TRBV5-1,TRBD2,TRBJ2-3,CASSLAGGKMAFTDTQYF,TGCGCCAGCAGCTTGGCCGGGGGGAAGATGGCGTTCACAGATACGCAGTATTTT
15,many,TRBV7-2,NA,TRBJ2-4,CASSSEAVRTNIQYF,TGTGCCAGCAGCTCGGAGGCAGTCCGAACAAACATTCAGTACTTC
16,NA,TRBV20-1,NA,TRBJ2-5,CSASVDWKTIQETQYF,TGCAGTGCTAGTGTGGACTGGAAGACCATCCAAGAGACCCAGTACTTC
13,few,TRBV28,NA,TRBJ2-7,CASSLDDSYEQYF,TGTGCCAGCAGTTTGGACGACTCCTACGAGCAGTACTTC
14,few,TRBV7-3,NA,TRBJ1-1,CASSLGRGRTEAFF,TGTGCCAGCAGCTTAGGGCGGGGAAGGACTGAAGCTTTCTTT
13,few,TRBV28,TRBD2,TRBJ2-7,CASIKGRAYEQYF,TGTGCCAGCATTAAGGGGAGGGCCTACGAGCAGTACTTC
12,NA,TRBV27,TRBD1,TRBJ2-7,CATDRGAYEQYF,TGTGCCACCGACAGGGGAGCCTACGAGCAGTACTTC
14,NA,TRBV5-1,TRBD1,TRBJ2-7,CASSFPGQNYEQYF,TGCGCCAGCAGCTTTCCGGGACAGAACTACGAGCAGTACTTC
16,NA,TRBV7-6,TRBD1,TRBJ1-1,CASSHRMRAGGTEAFF,TGTGCCAGCAGTCATCGGATGAGGGCAGGGGGGACTGAAGCTTTCTTT
13,few,TRBV7-6,NA,TRBJ1-5,CASSPEVDQPQHF,TGTGCCAGCAGCCCCGAGGTGGATCAGCCCCAGCATTTT
15,NA,TRBV7-3,TRBD1,TRBJ2-7,CASSLLDRDPVEKYF,TGTGCCAGCAGCTTACTCGACAGGGATCCGGTGGAGAAGTACTTC
16,NA,TRBV6-5,TRBD2,TRBJ2-1,CASSRGTSGRHNEQFF,TGTGCCAGCAGTAGGGGGACTAGCGGGCGGCACAATGAGCAGTTCTTC
15,NA,TRBV20-1,TRBD2,TRBJ2-5,CSARDGTSGKETQYF,TGCAGTGCTAGAGATGGGACTAGCGGGAAAGAGACCCAGTACTTC
15,many,TRBV2,NA,TRBJ1-5,CASSEARRNNQPQHF,TGTGCCAGCAGTGAAGCGCGACGGAATAATCAGCCCCAGCATTTT
16,few,TRBV4-1,TRBD1,TRBJ1-2,CASSEGEWDSLYGYTF,TGCGCCAGCAGCGAAGGGGAATGGGACAGTCTCTATGGCTACACCTTC
10,few,TRBV7-9,NA,TRBJ2-1,CASSGASQFF,TGTGCCAGCAGCGGGGCCTCGCAGTTCTTC
16,NA,TRBV6-6,NA,TRBJ2-1,CASSYSRGGLYNEQLF,TGTGCCAGCAGTTACTCCCGAGGAGGACTATACAATGAGCAGTTATTC
16,few,TRBV9,TRBD2,TRBJ2-3,CASSGGLAGWTDTQYF,TGTGCCAGCAGCGGGGGACTAGCGGGGTGGACAGATACGCAGTATTTT
19,NA,TRBV7-2,TRBD1,TRBJ1-2,CASSLPGTGNNAVYIGYTF,TGTGCCAGCAGCCTCCCCGGGACAGGGAACAATGCCGTCTATATTGGCTACACCTTC
16,NA,TRBV29-1,TRBD2,TRBJ2-1,CSVIQSGRPSYNEQFF,TGCAGCGTTATCCAGAGCGGGAGGCCCTCCTACAATGAGCAGTTCTTC